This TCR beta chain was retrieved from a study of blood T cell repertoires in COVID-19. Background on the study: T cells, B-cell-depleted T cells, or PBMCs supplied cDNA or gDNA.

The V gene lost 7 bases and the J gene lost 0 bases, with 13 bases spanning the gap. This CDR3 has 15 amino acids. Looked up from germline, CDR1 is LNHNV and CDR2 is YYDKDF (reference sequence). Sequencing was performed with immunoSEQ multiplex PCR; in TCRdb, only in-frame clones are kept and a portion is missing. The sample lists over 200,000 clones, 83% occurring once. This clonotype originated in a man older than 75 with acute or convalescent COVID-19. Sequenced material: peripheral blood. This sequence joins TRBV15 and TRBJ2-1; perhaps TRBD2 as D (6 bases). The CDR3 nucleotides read TGTGCCACCACCGTTCTAGCGAACTCCTACAATGAGCAGTTCTTC. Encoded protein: CATTVLANSYNEQFF.